This T cell receptor (beta chain) is drawn from a study of cytomegalovirus exposure and HLA in healthy donors. The study ran its PCR with 60 Vbeta and 13 Jbeta primers. Generated by immunoSEQ multiplex PCR, the TCRdb table keeps only in-frame clones and is missing some. The data hold approximately 84,000 clones, with roughly 70% observed a single time. The CDR3 sequence is 12 residues long. The germline gives CDR1 MDHEN, CDR2 SYDVKM. Trimming cost V 3 bases and J 5 bases, with 7 bases left between them. This TCR derives from a middle-aged man in good health and CMV-seropositive. Sequenced material: PBMCs. The chain has TRBV28 and TRBJ1-2, with unresolved D. Here the CDR3 DNA reads TGTGCCAGCAGTTTGGAGGGTTATGGCTACACCTTC. Amino acids: CASSLEGYGYTF.